This T cell receptor beta chain was identified during a study of T cells in Graves' hyperthyroidism and ophthalmopathy. Study as a whole: It was at initial diagnosis, before any treatment, that peripheral blood was collected. Study-wide points: Blood held most thyroid clonotypes expanded above 0.001 frequency.

With regard to this clonotype: Its target is not known. This clone may be a read error of a much larger clone one base away.

Amplification of TCR beta CDR3 regions used RNA as the template. HTBI primers were employed in a first-round RT-PCR of the TCR CDR3. TCRdb re-called the multiplex PCR reads with MiXCR, one entry per CDR3 protein. The repertoire holds about 720,000 distinct CDR3 sequences, less than 20% seen once, with around 8.1% in the top ten. Clinical symptoms, serum thyroxine and TRAb, thyroid ultrasound and orbital computed tomography were used for the diagnoses. The V gene's germline CDR1 is MDHEN and CDR2 SYDVKM. This CDR3 is built from 13 residues. The V and J ends lost 6 bases and 8 bases, in that order; junction bases with no gene match: 9.

This TCR was sampled from a man between 18 and 29 years old with Graves' hyperthyroidism. This rearrangement joins TRBV28 to TRBJ1-2, with 7 bases lining up with TRBD1. The source material was blood. The CDR3 coding sequence is TGTGCCAGCAGCAACCGACAGGGTTCCGGCTACACCTTC. It codes for CASSNRQGSGYTF.